Listed below are T cell receptor beta chains from one sample, sequenced in a study of T cells after yellow fever vaccination. TCRdb recomputed calls from the 5' RACE reads with MiXCR, one row per CDR3 protein. Found here are a few hundred thousand distinct CDR3 sequences, around 13% of them singletons; the top ten hold roughly 0.5%. Sequenced material: CD4+ T cells sorted from PBMCs, taken 45 days after the yellow fever booster vaccination. Receptors originate from a man under 40 who received the YFV17D yellow fever vaccine. Both conserved end residues are part of each CDR3. D genes are given only for firm matches. Only some rows state a clone size, as once, few, many or a class for expanded clones.

many	TRBV4-3	TRBJ2-7	.	TGCGCCAGCAGCCCTTCCGCCTCCTACGAGCAGTACTTC	CASSPSASYEQYF
many	TRBV5-1	TRBJ2-7	TRBD1	TGCGCCAGCAGCTTGAACAGGGGTTACGAGCAGTACTTC	CASSLNRGYEQYF
.	TRBV20-1	TRBJ2-3	.	TGCAGTGCTGATGTATCAGATACGCAGTATTTT	CSADVSDTQYF
.	TRBV6-1	TRBJ2-7	TRBD2	TGTGCCAGCAGTGACCCGGGACTAGAGTACGAGCAGTACTTC	CASSDPGLEYEQYF
few	TRBV7-2	TRBJ2-1	TRBD2	TGTGCCAGCAGCTTATGGACTAGCGGGAGAGGGAATGAGCAGTTCTTC	CASSLWTSGRGNEQFF
.	TRBV7-8	TRBJ2-7	.	TGTGCCAGCAGCTTGAACAGGGTCGAGCAGTACTTC	CASSLNRVEQYF
.	TRBV5-1	TRBJ2-5	TRBD1	TGCGCCAGCAGCTTGGGAGATTTAATTGTGTTCGGGACAGAGACAAACCGGGAGACCCAGTACTTC	CASSLGDLIVFGTETNRETQYF
few	TRBV14	TRBJ2-1	.	TGTGCCAGCAGCCAAGACAGGTCGTACAATGAGCAGTTCTTC	CASSQDRSYNEQFF
.	TRBV4-3	TRBJ2-3	.	TGCGCCAGCAGCCGAACCGGGAGCCCCACAGATACGCAGTATTTT	CASSRTGSPTDTQYF
.	TRBV20-1	TRBJ2-3	.	TGCAGTGCTAGACCGCTCACAGATACGCAGTATTTT	CSARPLTDTQYF
many	TRBV4-2	TRBJ2-1	TRBD2	TGTGCCAGCAGCCAAGGGGGGACTAGCGTGAATGAGCAGTTCTTC	CASSQGGTSVNEQFF
.	TRBV20-1	TRBJ2-1	TRBD2	TGCAGTGCTTTGAATCGACTAGCGGGACTCAATGAGCAGTTCTTC	CSALNRLAGLNEQFF
few	TRBV29-1	TRBJ2-7	TRBD1	TGCAGCGTTGGGAGGACAGGGGCCTACGAGCAGTACTTC	CSVGRTGAYEQYF
few	TRBV5-6	TRBJ2-7	.	TGTGCCAGCAGCCCCTGGGGCGGGGGCGCCTACGAGCAGTACTTC	CASSPWGGGAYEQYF
.	TRBV29-1	TRBJ1-3	TRBD1	TGCAGCGTTGGAGCCGGGACAGGGAATCGTGGAAACACCATATATTTT	CSVGAGTGNRGNTIYF
.	TRBV11-1	TRBJ1-6	.	TGTGCCAGCAGCTACGAATCGACAGGAGGTTCACCCCTCCACTTT	CASSYESTGGSPLHF
few	TRBV4-3	TRBJ1-2	.	TGCGCCAGCAGCCAAGAGGTTACCGTCCCGTATGGCTACACCTTC	CASSQEVTVPYGYTF